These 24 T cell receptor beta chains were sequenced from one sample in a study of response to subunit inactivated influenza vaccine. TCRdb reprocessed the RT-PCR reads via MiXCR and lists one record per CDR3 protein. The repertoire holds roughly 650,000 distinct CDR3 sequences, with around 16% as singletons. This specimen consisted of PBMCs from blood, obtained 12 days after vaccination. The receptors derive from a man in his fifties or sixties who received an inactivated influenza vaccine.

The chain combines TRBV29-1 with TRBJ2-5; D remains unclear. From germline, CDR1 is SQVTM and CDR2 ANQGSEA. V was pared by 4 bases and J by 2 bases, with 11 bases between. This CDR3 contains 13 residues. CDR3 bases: TGCAGCGTTGTTCCAGACGGGCAAGAGACCCAGTACTTC. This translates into CSVVPDGQETQYF.

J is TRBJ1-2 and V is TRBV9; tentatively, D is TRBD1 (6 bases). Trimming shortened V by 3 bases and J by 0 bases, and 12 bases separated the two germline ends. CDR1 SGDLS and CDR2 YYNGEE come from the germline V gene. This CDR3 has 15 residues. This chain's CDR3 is CASSAGHNPNYGYTF. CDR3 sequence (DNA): TGTGCCAGCAGCGCGGGACATAACCCTAACTATGGCTACACCTTC.

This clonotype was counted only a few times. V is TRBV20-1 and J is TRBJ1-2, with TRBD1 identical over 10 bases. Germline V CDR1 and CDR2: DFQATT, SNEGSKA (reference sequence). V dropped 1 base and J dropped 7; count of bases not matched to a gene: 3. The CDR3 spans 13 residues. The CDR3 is CSARGDRGGGYTF. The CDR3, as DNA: TGCAGTGCTAGAGGGGACAGGGGAGGTGGCTACACCTTC.

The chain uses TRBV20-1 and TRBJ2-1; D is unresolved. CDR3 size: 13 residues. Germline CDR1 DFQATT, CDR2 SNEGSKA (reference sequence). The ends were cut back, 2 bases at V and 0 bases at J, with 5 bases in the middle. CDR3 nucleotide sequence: TGCAGTGCTAGAAGGGCCTCCTACAATGAGCAGTTCTTC. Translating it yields CSARRASYNEQFF.

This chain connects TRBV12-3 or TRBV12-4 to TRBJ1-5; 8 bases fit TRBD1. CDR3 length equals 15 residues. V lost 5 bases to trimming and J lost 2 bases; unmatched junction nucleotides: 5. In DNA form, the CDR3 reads TGTGCCAGCAGTCCCGCGACAGGGGGCAATCAGCCCCAGCATTTT. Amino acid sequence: CASSPATGGNQPQHF.

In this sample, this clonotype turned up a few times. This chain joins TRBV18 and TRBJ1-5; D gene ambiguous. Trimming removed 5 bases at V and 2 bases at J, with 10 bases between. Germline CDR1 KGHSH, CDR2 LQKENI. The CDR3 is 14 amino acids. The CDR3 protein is CASSAGFGNQPQHF. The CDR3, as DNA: TGTGCCAGCTCAGCGGGGTTTGGCAATCAGCCCCAGCATTTT.

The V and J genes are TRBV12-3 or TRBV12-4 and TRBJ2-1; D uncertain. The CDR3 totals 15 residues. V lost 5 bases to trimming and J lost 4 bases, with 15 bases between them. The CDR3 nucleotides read TGTGCCAGCAGTAGCCCGGCGGACCCTTACAATGAGCAGTTCTTC. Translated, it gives CASSSPADPYNEQFF.

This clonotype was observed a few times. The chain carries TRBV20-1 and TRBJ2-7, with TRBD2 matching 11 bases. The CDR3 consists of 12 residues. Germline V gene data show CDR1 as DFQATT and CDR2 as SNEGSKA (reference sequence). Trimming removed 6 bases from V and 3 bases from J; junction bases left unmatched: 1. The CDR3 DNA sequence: TGCAGTGCCCTAGCGGGAGGCTACGAGCAGTACTTC. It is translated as CSALAGGYEQYF.

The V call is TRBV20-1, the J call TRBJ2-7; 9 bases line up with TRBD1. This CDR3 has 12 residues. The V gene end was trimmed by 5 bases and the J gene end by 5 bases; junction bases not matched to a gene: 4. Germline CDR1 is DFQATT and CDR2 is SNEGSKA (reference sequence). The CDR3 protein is CSAGDRAHEQYF. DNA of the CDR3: TGCAGTGCTGGGGACAGGGCTCACGAGCAGTACTTC.

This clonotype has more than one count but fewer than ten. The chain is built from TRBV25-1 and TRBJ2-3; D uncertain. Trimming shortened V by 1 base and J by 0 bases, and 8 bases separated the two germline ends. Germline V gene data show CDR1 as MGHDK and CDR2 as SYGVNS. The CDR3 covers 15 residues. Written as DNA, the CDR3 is TGTGCCAGCAGTGAATCATACAGAAGCACAGATACGCAGTATTTT. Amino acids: CASSESYRSTDTQYF.

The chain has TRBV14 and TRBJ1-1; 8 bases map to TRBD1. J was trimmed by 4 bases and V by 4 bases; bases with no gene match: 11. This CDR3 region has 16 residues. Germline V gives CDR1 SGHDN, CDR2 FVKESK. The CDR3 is CASSPQGAWARTEAFF. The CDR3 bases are TGTGCCAGCAGCCCCCAGGGGGCTTGGGCGCGCACTGAAGCTTTCTTT.

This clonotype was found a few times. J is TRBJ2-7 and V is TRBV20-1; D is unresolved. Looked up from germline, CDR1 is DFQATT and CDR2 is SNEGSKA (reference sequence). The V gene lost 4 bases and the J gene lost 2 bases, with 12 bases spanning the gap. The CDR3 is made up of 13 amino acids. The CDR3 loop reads CSAKSGSTYEQYF. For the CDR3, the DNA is TGCAGTGCTAAATCAGGCAGTACCTACGAGCAGTACTTC.

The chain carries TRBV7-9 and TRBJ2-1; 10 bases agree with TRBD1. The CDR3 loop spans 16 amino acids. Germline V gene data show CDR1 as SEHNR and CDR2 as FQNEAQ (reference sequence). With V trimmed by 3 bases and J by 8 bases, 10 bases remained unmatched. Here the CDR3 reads CASSLSGQGVKDEQFF. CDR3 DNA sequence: TGTGCCAGCAGCTTGAGCGGACAGGGGGTTAAGGATGAGCAGTTCTTC.

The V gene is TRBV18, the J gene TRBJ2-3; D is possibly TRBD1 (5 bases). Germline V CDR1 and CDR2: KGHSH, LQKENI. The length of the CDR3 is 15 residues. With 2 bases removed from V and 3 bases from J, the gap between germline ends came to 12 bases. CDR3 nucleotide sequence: TGTGCCAGCTCACCAGACAGCTTCGGGACAGATACGCAGTATTTT. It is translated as CASSPDSFGTDTQYF. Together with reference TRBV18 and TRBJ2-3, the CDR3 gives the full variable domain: NAGVMQNPRHLVRRRGQEARLRCSPMKGHSHVYWYRQLPEEGLKFMVYLQKENIIDESGMPKERFSAEFPKEGPSILRIQQVVRGDSAAYFCASSPDSFGTDTQYFGPGTRLTVL.

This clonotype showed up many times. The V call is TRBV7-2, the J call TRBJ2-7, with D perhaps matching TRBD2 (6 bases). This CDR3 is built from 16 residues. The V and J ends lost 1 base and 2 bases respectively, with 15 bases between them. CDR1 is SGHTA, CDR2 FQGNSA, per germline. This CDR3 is CASSLGGGNSPYEQYF. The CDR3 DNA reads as TGTGCCAGCAGCTTAGGTGGAGGGAATTCTCCCTACGAGCAGTACTTC. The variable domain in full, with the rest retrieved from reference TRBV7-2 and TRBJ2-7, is GAGVSQSPSNKVTEKGKDVELRCDPISGHTALYWYRQSLGQGLEFLIYFQGNSAPDKSGLPSDRFSAERTGGSVSTLTIQRTQQEDSAVYLCASSLGGGNSPYEQYFGPGTRLTVT.

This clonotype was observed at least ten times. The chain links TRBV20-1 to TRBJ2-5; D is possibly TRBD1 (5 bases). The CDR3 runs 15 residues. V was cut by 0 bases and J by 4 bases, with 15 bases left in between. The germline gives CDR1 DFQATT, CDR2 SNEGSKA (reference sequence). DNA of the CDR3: TGCAGTGCTAGAGATTCAATAAGGGGCAGAGAGACCCAGTACTTC. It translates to CSARDSIRGRETQYF.

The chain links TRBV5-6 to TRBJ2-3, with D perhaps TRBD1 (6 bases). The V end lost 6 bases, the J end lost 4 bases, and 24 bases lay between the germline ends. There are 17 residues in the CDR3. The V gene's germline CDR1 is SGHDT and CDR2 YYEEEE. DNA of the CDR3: TGTGCCAGCAACGAGTACTTTAGGACAGACGAAGCAGATACGCAGTATTTT. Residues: CASNEYFRTDEADTQYF.

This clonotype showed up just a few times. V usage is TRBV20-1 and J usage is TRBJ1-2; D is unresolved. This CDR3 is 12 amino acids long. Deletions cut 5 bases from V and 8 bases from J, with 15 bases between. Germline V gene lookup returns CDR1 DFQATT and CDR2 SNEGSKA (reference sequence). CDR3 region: CSADHLGEGYTF. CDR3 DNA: TGCAGTGCTGACCACCTGGGCGAAGGCTACACCTTC.

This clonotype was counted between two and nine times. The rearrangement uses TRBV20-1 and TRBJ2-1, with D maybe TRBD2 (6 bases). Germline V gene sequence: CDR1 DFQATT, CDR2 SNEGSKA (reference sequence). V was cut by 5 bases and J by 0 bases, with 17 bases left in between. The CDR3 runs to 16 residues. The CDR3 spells CSAPPSDLGSYNEQFF. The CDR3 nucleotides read TGCAGTGCTCCACCTAGCGACCTAGGCTCCTACAATGAGCAGTTCTTC.

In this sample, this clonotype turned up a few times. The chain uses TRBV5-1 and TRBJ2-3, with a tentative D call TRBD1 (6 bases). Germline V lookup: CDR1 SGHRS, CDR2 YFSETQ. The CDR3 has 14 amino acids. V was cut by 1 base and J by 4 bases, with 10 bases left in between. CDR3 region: CASSLQGNPDTQYF. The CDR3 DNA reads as TGCGCCAGCAGCTTGCAGGGGAACCCAGATACGCAGTATTTT.

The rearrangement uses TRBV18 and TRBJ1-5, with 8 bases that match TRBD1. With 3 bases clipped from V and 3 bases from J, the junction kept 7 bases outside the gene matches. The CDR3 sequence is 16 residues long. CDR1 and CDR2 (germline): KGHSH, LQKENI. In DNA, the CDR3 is TGTGCCAGCTCACCCGGGACAGGAGTTAACAATCAGCCCCAGCATTTT. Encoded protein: CASSPGTGVNNQPQHF.

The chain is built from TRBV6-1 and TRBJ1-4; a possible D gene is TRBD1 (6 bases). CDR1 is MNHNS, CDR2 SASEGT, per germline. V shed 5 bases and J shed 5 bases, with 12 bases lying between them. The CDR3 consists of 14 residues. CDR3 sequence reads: CASSRQAGNEKLFF. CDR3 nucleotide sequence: TGTGCCAGCAGTCGACAGGCAGGAAATGAAAAACTGTTTTTT.

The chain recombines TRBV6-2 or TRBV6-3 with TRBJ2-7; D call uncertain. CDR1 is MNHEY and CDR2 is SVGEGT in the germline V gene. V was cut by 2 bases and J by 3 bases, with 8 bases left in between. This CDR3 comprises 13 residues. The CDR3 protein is CASSYLAHYEQYF. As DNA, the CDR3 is TGTGCCAGCAGTTACCTGGCCCACTACGAGCAGTACTTC.

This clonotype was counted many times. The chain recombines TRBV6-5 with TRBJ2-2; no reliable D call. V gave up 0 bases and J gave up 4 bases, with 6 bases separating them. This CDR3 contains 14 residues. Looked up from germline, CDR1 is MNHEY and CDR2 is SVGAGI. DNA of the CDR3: TGTGCCAGCAGTTACTCCCGGTCCACCGGGGAGCTGTTTTTT. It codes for CASSYSRSTGELFF.